The 11 T cell receptor beta chains in this list originate from one sample, sequenced in a study of blood T cells in healthy people across ages (dated by TCRdb to about 2015). The library came from 5' RACE. The sample was run on an Illumina HiSeq 2500. A second roughly 7 to 11 cycle PCR used a sample-barcoded 5' primer and a J-beta primer mix. TCRdb trimmed the raw reads at Q25, called clones with MiXCR and kept productive beta chains. Identical CDR3 protein sequences are pooled into one entry, listed with their most common genes and DNA. This sample has about 1.5 million distinct CDR3 sequences in its table, and approximately 39% of those were observed once. The ten largest make up approximately 4% of the sample. The material sequenced was blood. The receptor source for this set is a woman aged 18 to 35 in good health.

The J gene is TRBJ1-2, the V gene TRBV30; 9 bases are shared with TRBD1. This CDR3 has 16 amino acids. Germline loops: CDR1 GTSNPN, CDR2 SVGIG (reference sequence). Trimming removed 3 bases from V and 3 bases from J; junction bases left unmatched: 11. Written as DNA, the CDR3 is TGTGCCTGGAGGGGAGGAGACAGGGGGAAGTACTATGGCTACACCTTC. Encoded protein: CAWRGGDRGKYYGYTF.

The chain uses TRBV10-2 and TRBJ1-5; perhaps TRBD1 as D (5 bases). CDR1 is WSHSY, CDR2 SAAADI, per germline. V was pared by 2 bases and J by 4 bases, with 12 bases between. The CDR3 runs 15 residues. The CDR3 here is CASSEGMGPNQPQHF. The CDR3, as DNA: TGCGCCAGCAGTGAGGGGATGGGGCCGAATCAGCCCCAGCATTTT.

This clonotype has more than one count but fewer than ten. This chain connects TRBV7-9 to TRBJ1-2; D ambiguous. The CDR3 has 16 residues. The V end was cut by 5 bases, the J end by 4 bases, with 20 bases between. Germline CDR1 SEHNR, CDR2 FQNEAQ (reference sequence). The CDR3 loop reads CASSPSIGETRYGYTF. CDR3 coding DNA: TGTGCCAGCAGCCCCTCTATTGGGGAAACCCGCTATGGCTACACCTTC.

The rearrangement links TRBV24-1 to TRBJ2-1; the match to TRBD2 covers 7 bases. CDR1 is KGHDR and CDR2 is SFDVKD in the germline V gene. The J segment lost 6 bases and the V segment lost 8 bases, leaving 9 bases of the junction unmatched. The CDR3 is 14 residues long. The CDR3 DNA is TGTGCCACCATTGGAGCTGCGGGAGTCAATGAGCAGTTCTTC. Its translation is CATIGAAGVNEQFF.

This clonotype was counted between two and nine times. V and J are TRBV20-1 and TRBJ2-7; 10 nucleotides agree with TRBD2. TRBJ2-5 explains the end of the DNA better; the J call may be wrong. CDR1 DFQATT and CDR2 SNEGSKA come from the germline V gene (reference sequence). This CDR3 comprises 14 residues. The CDR3 reads CSAVRTSGTETQYF. The CDR3 DNA follows: TGCAGTGCTGTTCGGACTAGCGGTACAGAGACCCAGTACTTC.

The chain recombines TRBV10-3 with TRBJ2-3, with unresolved D. V was cut by 3 bases and J by 1 base, with 20 bases left in between. CDR3 length equals 18 residues. Looked up from germline, CDR1 is ENHRY and CDR2 is SYGVKD. The CDR3 reads CAISEVPLGRSGTDTQYF. CDR3 nucleotide sequence: TGTGCCATCAGTGAAGTCCCTCTGGGAAGGAGTGGCACAGATACGCAGTATTTT.

Comment on this clonotype: One end of the junction is discordant with germline, which a read error may explain. This sequence joins TRBV6-6 and TRBJ1-5, with TRBD1 matching 7 bases. The CDR3 covers 14 residues. Germline-derived CDR1 and CDR2 are MNHNY and SVGAGI (reference sequence). The CDR3 DNA sequence: TGTGCCAGAAGTTACGGAGGGGGCATTCAGCCCCAGCATTTT. Translating gives CARSYGGGIQPQHF.

This rearrangement joins TRBV6-1 to TRBJ1-2, with unresolved D. The V gene's germline CDR1 is MNHNS and CDR2 SASEGT. The CDR3 is made up of 15 amino acids. Trimming pared 1 base from V and 0 bases from J, leaving 9 bases between. The chain's CDR3 is CASSEGTGANYGYTF. CDR3 bases: TGTGCCAGCAGTGAAGGGACGGGAGCTAACTATGGCTACACCTTC.

The chain's CDR3 is CASSYLLAGAYNEQFF. For the CDR3, the DNA is TGTGCCAGCAGTTACCTACTAGCGGGGGCCTACAATGAGCAGTTCTTC. This rearrangement joins TRBV27 to TRBJ2-1; 11 nucleotides agree with TRBD2. The CDR3 sequence is 16 residues long. Per the germline V gene, CDR1 is MNHEY and CDR2 is SMNVEV (reference sequence). V lost 4 bases, J lost 2 bases, and 4 bases stayed unmatched.

The chain combines TRBV2 with TRBJ2-1; D possibly corresponds to TRBD2 (5 bases). With 2 bases removed from V and 8 bases from J, the gap between germline ends came to 7 bases. Germline-derived CDR1 and CDR2 are SNHLY and FYNNEI. The CDR3 is 12 residues long. CDR3 loop: CASSEISDEQFF. The CDR3 DNA follows: TGTGCCAGCAGTGAAATTAGCGATGAGCAGTTCTTC.

The V gene is TRBV28, the J gene TRBJ2-3; 15 nucleotides line up with TRBD2. The CDR3 consists of 15 residues. V trimming: 9 bases; J trimming: 3 bases; junction bases outside the gene matches: 4. Germline CDR1 reads MDHEN; CDR2 reads SYDVKM. The CDR3 spells CASGTSGRRTDTQYF. The CDR3 nucleotides are TGTGCCAGTGGGACTAGCGGGAGGAGGACAGATACGCAGTATTTT.